What follows describes a single T cell receptor (beta chain). This sample was taken from a study of shared clonotypes between healthy human individuals. Naive CD8 populations comprised CD45RO-negative cells positively selected for CCR7, excluding terminally differentiated effector memory CD45RA+ cells. Within Nashville, Tennessee resided all donors, each a Caucasian adult. Deep was the level at which the assay was run. Sorted-subset replicate PCRs used about 0.2 ug of genomic DNA. This amount corresponded to tens of thousands of T cell genomes. Data came from immunoSEQ multiplex PCR; TCRdb stores just in-frame clones and leaves some out. Of millions of clones in the sample, 85% to 95% are singletons; the top ten hold 1.5% to 2%. This CDR3 region has 15 residues. Trimming took off 4 bases at V and 0 bases at J, with 13 bases between the two ends. The germline V gene has CDR1 SQVTM and CDR2 ANQGSEA.

The gene calls are TRBV29-1 and TRBJ2-1; D possibly corresponds to TRBD2 (6 bases). Sequencing was performed on naive CD8+ T cells from PBMCs. This receptor was taken from a man in his late teens or twenties in good health. Some clones in this sample may be carry-over from other donors' samples. In DNA form, the CDR3 reads TGCAGCGTTGTAGGAGGGGTCAACTCCTACAATGAGCAGTTCTTC. This encodes CSVVGGVNSYNEQFF.